A single sample is the source of the 27 T cell receptor beta chains below, sequenced in a study of T cells after yellow fever vaccination. TCRdb ran MiXCR on the 5' RACE reads and lists one entry per CDR3 protein. The sample lists around 530,000 distinct CDR3 sequences, 17% seen once, with roughly 17% in the top ten. The sequencing here drew on PBMCs, taken 4 to 6 days after the first yellow fever vaccination. Every receptor here comes from a man aged 18 to 30 who received the YFV17D yellow fever vaccine.

The rearrangement joins TRBV6-2 or TRBV6-3 to TRBJ1-1; unclear D gene. The CDR3 sequence is 16 residues long. Trimming left V 5 bases short and J 2 bases short, with 18 bases between. Germline V lookup: CDR1 MNHEY, CDR2 SVGEGT. The CDR3 is CASSQRPREYNTEAFF. CDR3 nucleotides: TGTGCCAGCAGTCAGAGGCCTAGGGAATATAACACTGAAGCTTTCTTT.

The chain joins TRBV24-1 to TRBJ2-3; no definite D call. The CDR3 loop spans 14 amino acids. CDR1 KGHDR and CDR2 SFDVKD come from the germline V gene. Between the trimmed V and J ends, which lost 6 bases and 4 bases, there was a span of 13 bases. CDR3 in amino acids: CATSRVGMSDTQYF. The CDR3 DNA is TGTGCCACCAGTCGGGTAGGCATGTCAGATACGCAGTATTTT.

The genes are TRBV7-6 and TRBJ2-7; 10 nucleotides align to TRBD1. Germline CDR1 SGHVS, CDR2 FNYEAQ. CDR3 size: 15 residues. The trim removed 5 bases at V and 6 bases at J, leaving 10 bases unmatched. The CDR3 reads CASSPGTGEIGEQYF. The DNA of the CDR3 is TGTGCCAGCAGCCCAGGGACAGGGGAAATCGGCGAGCAGTACTTC.

This clonotype showed up just a few times. This chain joins TRBV5-6 and TRBJ2-5; possible D gene TRBD2, 6 bases. This CDR3 comprises 11 residues. V lost 2 bases and J 11 bases, leaving 10 bases between the germline ends. Germline values: CDR1 SGHDT, CDR2 YYEEEE. The CDR3 here is CASSFMGGQYF. The DNA of the CDR3 is TGTGCCAGCAGCTTCATGGGGGGACAGTACTTC.

V usage is TRBV20-1 and J usage is TRBJ2-5, with 7 nucleotides matching TRBD2. Germline CDR1 reads DFQATT; CDR2 reads SNEGSKA (reference sequence). This CDR3 contains 14 residues. The trim removed 1 base at V and 6 bases at J, leaving 8 bases unmatched. The CDR3 sequence is CSARVEGRGQTQYF. The CDR3 DNA follows: TGCAGTGCTAGAGTAGAGGGGAGGGGACAGACCCAGTACTTC.

This clonotype was recorded a few times. The germline gene is not matched at one end of the junction; a read error may be the cause. V and J are TRBV11-2 and TRBJ2-7; unclear D gene. The germline V gene encodes CDR1 SGHAT and CDR2 FQNNGV. The CDR3 sequence is 14 residues long. The CDR3 region is CASSSSETAYGQYF. In DNA, the CDR3 is TGTGCCAGCAGCTCCTCGGAGACGGCTTACGGGCAGTACTTC.

The rearrangement links TRBV7-2 to TRBJ1-1; TRBD1 is a possible D gene (5 bases). Trimming removed 3 bases from V and 4 bases from J, with 12 bases in between. The CDR3 has 14 residues. In germline, CDR1 is SGHTA, CDR2 FQGNSA. DNA for the CDR3: TGTGCCAGCAGCTTCAGGGTTTCTAGCACTGAAGCTTTCTTT. Its translation is CASSFRVSSTEAFF. Full variable domain (remainder filled in from reference TRBV7-2 and TRBJ1-1): GAGVSQSPSNKVTEKGKDVELRCDPISGHTALYWYRQSLGQGLEFLIYFQGNSAPDKSGLPSDRFSAERTGGSVSTLTIQRTQQEDSAVYLCASSFRVSSTEAFFGQGTRLTVV.

V and J are TRBV7-9 and TRBJ2-1, with D maybe TRBD1 (6 bases). The CDR3 spans 15 residues. Germline-derived CDR1 and CDR2 are SEHNR and FQNEAQ (reference sequence). Trimming removed 5 bases from V and 7 bases from J, with 18 bases in between. DNA of the CDR3: TGTGCCAGCAGCCCACGAGGGGATAGGGGGAATGAGCAGTTCTTC. Protein: CASSPRGDRGNEQFF.

The chain carries TRBV7-2 and TRBJ2-3; TRBD1 might be the D (6 bases). CDR1 is SGHTA, CDR2 FQGNSA, per germline. V gave up 0 bases and J gave up 2 bases, with 9 bases separating them. CDR3 size: 15 residues. The CDR3 DNA reads as TGTGCCAGCAGCTTAGCCCAGGGGTCCACAGATACGCAGTATTTT. Protein: CASSLAQGSTDTQYF. The whole variable domain, filled in from reference TRBV7-2 and TRBJ2-3, reads GAGVSQSPSNKVTEKGKDVELRCDPISGHTALYWYRQSLGQGLEFLIYFQGNSAPDKSGLPSDRFSAERTGGSVSTLTIQRTQQEDSAVYLCASSLAQGSTDTQYFGPGTRLTVL.

The J gene is TRBJ1-2, the V gene TRBV6-1, with D uncertain. The CDR3 has 13 residues. Trimming stripped 2 bases from V and 7 bases from J, with 11 bases between. Germline loops: CDR1 MNHNS, CDR2 SASEGT. As DNA, the CDR3 is TGTGCCAGCAGTGAATCGCGGGAGCGTGGCTACACCTTC. It specifies CASSESRERGYTF.

This clonotype was seen only a few times. V is TRBV7-9 and J is TRBJ1-2, with D possibly matching TRBD1 (5 bases). Germline CDR1 and CDR2: SEHNR and FQNEAQ (reference sequence). V shed 3 bases and J shed 3 bases, with 14 bases lying between them. CDR3 length: 15 residues. CDR3 nucleotide sequence: TGTGCCAGCAGCTTCGGCGGGGCCACTCACTATGGCTACACCTTC. It is translated as CASSFGGATHYGYTF.

This clonotype was detected a few times. The chain combines TRBV7-2 with TRBJ1-6; D gene uncertain. V was trimmed by 1 base and J by 7 bases, leaving 8 bases between them. The CDR3 runs 14 residues. Germline CDR1 SGHTA, CDR2 FQGNSA. CDR3: CASSLEVGNSPLHF. The CDR3 bases are TGTGCCAGCAGCTTAGAGGTTGGGAATTCACCCCTCCACTTT.

This clonotype turned up a few times. The V and J genes are TRBV5-1 and TRBJ2-5; a possible D gene is TRBD2 (7 bases). This CDR3 comprises 17 residues. Germline lookup yields CDR1 SGHRS and CDR2 YFSETQ. The V end lost 4 bases, the J end lost 5 bases, and 24 bases lay between the germline ends. CDR3: CASSLRSRTRGRETQYF. In DNA form, the CDR3 reads TGCGCCAGCAGCCTGCGAAGTCGGACTAGGGGGAGGGAGACCCAGTACTTC.

This chain connects TRBV6-1 to TRBJ2-7; tentatively, D is TRBD2 (6 bases). CDR1 is MNHNS, CDR2 SASEGT, per germline. This CDR3 spans 14 amino acids. Trimming removed 6 bases from V and 1 base from J, with 13 bases in between. Written as DNA, the CDR3 is TGTGCCAGCAGCCCGTTGGAGGGATCCTACGAGCAGTACTTC. It specifies CASSPLEGSYEQYF.

This clonotype was counted a few times. The rearrangement links TRBV4-1 to TRBJ1-6; D is uncertain. Germline-derived CDR1 and CDR2 are MGHRA and YSYEKL. V lost 1 base and J 9 bases, leaving 19 bases between the germline ends. The CDR3 is 17 amino acids. The CDR3 sequence: CASSQARAEEAFSPLHF. The DNA of the CDR3 is TGCGCCAGCAGCCAAGCTAGGGCGGAGGAAGCGTTTTCACCCCTCCACTTT.

This chain joins TRBV20-1 and TRBJ1-3; D gene ambiguous. Looked up from germline, CDR1 is DFQATT and CDR2 is SNEGSKA (reference sequence). This CDR3 contains 15 residues. Trimming stripped 1 base from V and 0 bases from J, with 10 bases between. CDR3 DNA sequence: TGCAGTGCTAGAGGCCGAGGCTACTCTGGAAACACCATATATTTT. As protein: CSARGRGYSGNTIYF.

This clonotype was seen more than once but under ten times. The V gene is TRBV30, the J gene TRBJ1-4, with D unclear. This CDR3 has 12 residues. Looked up from germline, CDR1 is GTSNPN and CDR2 is SVGIG (reference sequence). V lost 8 bases, J lost 0 bases, and 7 bases lay in between. CDR3 region: CALAATNEKLFF. CDR3 bases: TGTGCCCTGGCGGCAACTAATGAAAAACTGTTTTTT.

This clonotype was counted only a few times. The chain uses TRBV20-1 and TRBJ2-7; 9 nucleotides agree with TRBD2. The ends lost 0 bases at V and 3 bases at J; junction bases unmatched: 6. Germline CDR1 is DFQATT and CDR2 is SNEGSKA (reference sequence). This CDR3 has 15 amino acids. The CDR3, as DNA: TGCAGTGCTAGAGATCGACTGCGGGGGGGCTACGAGCAGTACGTC. It codes for CSARDRLRGGYEQYV.

V gene TRBV7-2 combines with J gene TRBJ2-3; 7 nucleotides match TRBD2. Germline CDR1 reads SGHTA; CDR2 reads FQGNSA. V trimming: 6 bases; J trimming: 3 bases; junction bases outside the gene matches: 9. CDR3 length: 15 amino acids. In DNA form, the CDR3 reads TGTGCCAGCAGGCAAACTCTAGCGGAGACAGATACGCAGTATTTT. As protein: CASRQTLAETDTQYF.

This clonotype was observed a few times. The chain employs TRBV3-1 and TRBJ2-1, with D perhaps matching TRBD2 (5 bases). The V gene's germline CDR1 is LGHDT and CDR2 YNNKEL (reference sequence). V was shortened by 8 bases and J by 3 bases, with 14 bases between the two germline ends. This CDR3 has 14 amino acids. In DNA, the CDR3 is TGTGCCAGCGGCTTTTTAGCGATCTACAATGAGCAGTTCTTC. Translated: CASGFLAIYNEQFF.

This clonotype appeared a few times. The chain has TRBV11-2 and TRBJ2-3, with D possibly being TRBD1 (6 bases). The CDR3 extends over 18 amino acids. The V and J ends lost 5 bases and 0 bases respectively, with 21 bases between them. Germline CDR1 and CDR2: SGHAT and FQNNGV. Here the CDR3 reads CASSRLRAGERSTDTQYF. CDR3 DNA sequence: TGTGCCAGCAGCCGGCTCAGGGCAGGGGAGAGGAGCACAGATACGCAGTATTTT.

This clonotype was detected a few times. This sequence joins TRBV11-1 and TRBJ2-1; D is perhaps TRBD1 or TRBD2 (5 bases each). Trimming removed 5 bases from V and 5 bases from J, with 10 bases in between. The germline gives CDR1 SGHAT, CDR2 FQDESV (reference sequence). This CDR3 spans 13 amino acids. The CDR3 loop is CASSPGTNNEQFF. The CDR3 DNA reads as TGTGCCAGCAGCCCCGGGACGAACAATGAGCAGTTCTTC.

This clonotype has only a few counts. This sequence joins TRBV3-1 and TRBJ1-6; D call uncertain. V shed 0 bases and J shed 7 bases, with 10 bases lying between them. The CDR3 has 15 residues. From germline, CDR1 is LGHDT and CDR2 YNNKEL (reference sequence). CDR3 nucleotides: TGTGCCAGCAGCCAAGATGGCACAGCCAATTCACCCCTCCACTTT. Protein product: CASSQDGTANSPLHF.

The sample holds a few counts of this clonotype. Here the CDR3 DNA reads TGTGCCATCAGTGAGCGAAAGGGACTAGCGGGGGATGAGACCCAGTACTTC. Protein: CAISERKGLAGDETQYF. The V call is TRBV10-3, the J call TRBJ2-5; 14 nucleotides agree with TRBD2. Germline V gene lookup returns CDR1 ENHRY and CDR2 SYGVKD. Trimming took 2 bases from V and 5 from J; bases not matched to a gene: 7. There are 17 residues in the CDR3.

The chain has TRBV20-1 and TRBJ2-2; D may be TRBD2 (5 bases). V lost 1 base to trimming and J lost 7 bases, with 7 bases between them. The V gene's germline CDR1 is DFQATT and CDR2 SNEGSKA (reference sequence). The length of the CDR3 is 12 residues. CDR3 bases: TGCAGTGCTAGAGCGAGCGGCGGGGAGCTGTTTTTT. It yields the protein CSARASGGELFF.

This clonotype was observed a few times. The chain carries TRBV4-1 and TRBJ2-3; D gene unclear. CDR3 length: 16 amino acids. CDR1 is MGHRA and CDR2 is YSYEKL in the germline V gene. V was trimmed by 0 bases and J by 0 bases, leaving 10 bases between them. The CDR3 protein is CASSQDTGWSTDTQYF. The CDR3, as DNA: TGCGCCAGCAGCCAAGATACCGGCTGGAGCACAGATACGCAGTATTTT.

This clonotype was seen ten or more times. This chain joins TRBV7-2 and TRBJ1-4; D remains unclear. Trimming removed 5 bases at V and 0 bases at J, with 10 bases between. Per germline, CDR1 SGHTA and CDR2 FQGNSA. The CDR3 contains 15 residues. As DNA, the CDR3 is TGTGCCAGCAGCCTAAACAGTGCAACTAATGAAAAACTGTTTTTT. It yields the protein CASSLNSATNEKLFF.